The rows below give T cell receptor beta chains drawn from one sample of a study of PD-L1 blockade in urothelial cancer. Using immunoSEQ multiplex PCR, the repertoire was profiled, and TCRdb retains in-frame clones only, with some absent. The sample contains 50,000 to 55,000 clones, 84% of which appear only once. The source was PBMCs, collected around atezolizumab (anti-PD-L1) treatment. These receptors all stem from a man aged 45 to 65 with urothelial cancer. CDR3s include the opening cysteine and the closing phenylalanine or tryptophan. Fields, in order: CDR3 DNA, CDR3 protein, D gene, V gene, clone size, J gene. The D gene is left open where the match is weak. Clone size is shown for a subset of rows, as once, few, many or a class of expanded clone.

cdr3_nt: TGTGCCAGCAGCGTAGGGACAGCGGAGCAAGAGACCCAGTACTTC; cdr3_aa: CASSVGTAEQETQYF; d_call: -; v_call: TRBV9; clone_size: -; j_call: TRBJ2-5
cdr3_nt: TGTGCCAGCAGTGAATCCACAGGGGGTGCAGATACGCAGTATTTT; cdr3_aa: CASSESTGGADTQYF; d_call: TRBD1; v_call: TRBV6-1; clone_size: -; j_call: TRBJ2-3
cdr3_nt: TGTGCCAGCAGTTTTTCGAGCGGGAGGGCCGTTTACGAGCAGTACTTC; cdr3_aa: CASSFSSGRAVYEQYF; d_call: TRBD2; v_call: TRBV28; clone_size: -; j_call: TRBJ2-7
cdr3_nt: TGTGCCAGCAGAGAAGCGGGAGCCACCAGGACCCAGTACTTC; cdr3_aa: CASREAGATRTQYF; d_call: TRBD2; v_call: TRBV6-5; clone_size: -; j_call: TRBJ2-5
cdr3_nt: TGTGCCAGCAGTGTGGCGGGCGGTTTCGGCAATCAGCCCCAGCATTTT; cdr3_aa: CASSVAGGFGNQPQHF; d_call: -; v_call: TRBV2; clone_size: few; j_call: TRBJ1-5
cdr3_nt: TGTGCCAGCAGTGGCGGCGAGAGGTACGAGCAGTACTTC; cdr3_aa: CASSGGERYEQYF; d_call: -; v_call: TRBV6-5; clone_size: -; j_call: TRBJ2-7
cdr3_nt: TGTGCCAGCAGCCCCCGGGGGACTAGCGTAGAGACCCAGTACTTC; cdr3_aa: CASSPRGTSVETQYF; d_call: TRBD2; v_call: TRBV7-3; clone_size: -; j_call: TRBJ2-5
cdr3_nt: TGTGCCAGCAGTGAAGCGGTGGGCGGGGGCGCTTACAATGAGCAGTTCTTC; cdr3_aa: CASSEAVGGGAYNEQFF; d_call: -; v_call: TRBV2; clone_size: -; j_call: TRBJ2-1
cdr3_nt: TGTGCCAGCAGTTTATCCCGCAATGAGCAGTTCTTC; cdr3_aa: CASSLSRNEQFF; d_call: -; v_call: TRBV27; clone_size: -; j_call: TRBJ2-1
cdr3_nt: TGTGCCAGCAGCATGGGGACAGGACAGAGCTCTGGGGCCAACGTCCTGACTTTC; cdr3_aa: CASSMGTGQSSGANVLTF; d_call: TRBD1; v_call: TRBV7-9; clone_size: -; j_call: TRBJ2-6
cdr3_nt: TGTGCCAGCAGTTACGGTAGCGGCTACACCTTC; cdr3_aa: CASSYGSGYTF; d_call: -; v_call: TRBV6-5; clone_size: -; j_call: TRBJ1-2
cdr3_nt: TGCAGCGTTGGGAATGACAAGTACGAGCAGTACTTC; cdr3_aa: CSVGNDKYEQYF; d_call: -; v_call: TRBV29-1; clone_size: few; j_call: TRBJ2-7
cdr3_nt: TGTGCCAGCAGCCCCCGACAGGGGACGGGGACAGATACGCAGTATTTT; cdr3_aa: CASSPRQGTGTDTQYF; d_call: TRBD1; v_call: TRBV7-6; clone_size: few; j_call: TRBJ2-3
cdr3_nt: TGTGCCAGCAGCTTGAACAGGGAACAAGAGACCCAGTACTTC; cdr3_aa: CASSLNREQETQYF; d_call: -; v_call: TRBV7-9; clone_size: -; j_call: TRBJ2-5
cdr3_nt: TGTGCCAGTAGAATAGTCGACTATGGCTACACCTTC; cdr3_aa: CASRIVDYGYTF; d_call: -; v_call: TRBV19; clone_size: -; j_call: TRBJ1-2
cdr3_nt: TGTGCCAGCTCGTCAGGGGGCTCCTATAATTCACCCCTCCACTTT; cdr3_aa: CASSSGGSYNSPLHF; d_call: TRBD1; v_call: TRBV5-4; clone_size: -; j_call: TRBJ1-6
cdr3_nt: TGTGCCTGGACCCGACGGGCGCGGGAGGTTGGCGGGGAGCTGTTTTTT; cdr3_aa: CAWTRRAREVGGELFF; d_call: TRBD2; v_call: TRBV30; clone_size: once; j_call: TRBJ2-2
cdr3_nt: TGTGCCAGTAAAATCTCCCCCCAGGGGAGCATGAATGAAAAACTGTTTTTT; cdr3_aa: CASKISPQGSMNEKLFF; d_call: -; v_call: TRBV19; clone_size: -; j_call: TRBJ1-4
cdr3_nt: TGTGCCAGTAGTTTAATTGCAGGTTTCCACTACGAGCAGTACTTC; cdr3_aa: CASSLIAGFHYEQYF; d_call: -; v_call: TRBV19; clone_size: once; j_call: TRBJ2-7
cdr3_nt: TGCGCCAGCAGCTCGGGACTAGCGGGAGGGAAGCGGTCGACCGGGGAGCTGTTTTTT; cdr3_aa: CASSSGLAGGKRSTGELFF; d_call: TRBD2; v_call: TRBV5-1; clone_size: -; j_call: TRBJ2-2
cdr3_nt: TGTGCCAGCAGTTCCCATACGCAGGGGGCTAGGGAGCAGTACTTC; cdr3_aa: CASSSHTQGAREQYF; d_call: TRBD1; v_call: TRBV6-5; clone_size: -; j_call: TRBJ2-7
cdr3_nt: TGTGCCAGCAGTTTAACGCGACCCGGGGAGACCCAGTACTTC; cdr3_aa: CASSLTRPGETQYF; d_call: -; v_call: TRBV28; clone_size: once; j_call: TRBJ2-5
cdr3_nt: TGTGCCAGTAGCTTACTAGCGGGGGGGCTTTCAGATACGCAGTATTTT; cdr3_aa: CASSLLAGGLSDTQYF; d_call: TRBD2; v_call: TRBV19; clone_size: few; j_call: TRBJ2-3
cdr3_nt: TGTGCCAGCTCGGACAGCTTTAGCTCCTACGAGCAGTACTTC; cdr3_aa: CASSDSFSSYEQYF; d_call: -; v_call: TRBV28; clone_size: -; j_call: TRBJ2-7
cdr3_nt: TGTGCCAGCTCACCAATAGGGGCACCCACAGATACGCAGTATTTT; cdr3_aa: CASSPIGAPTDTQYF; d_call: -; v_call: TRBV18; clone_size: -; j_call: TRBJ2-3
cdr3_nt: TGTGCCACGGGCGGCAGGGCTTTCAATGAGCAGTTCTTC; cdr3_aa: CATGGRAFNEQFF; d_call: -; v_call: TRBV5-6; clone_size: -; j_call: TRBJ2-1
cdr3_nt: TGTGCCAGCAGCCTAAGCATAACCAAAGAGACCCAGTACTTC; cdr3_aa: CASSLSITKETQYF; d_call: -; v_call: TRBV7-2; clone_size: -; j_call: TRBJ2-5
cdr3_nt: TGTGCCAGCAGTTACGAGGGAAGGAACACTGAAGCTTTCTTT; cdr3_aa: CASSYEGRNTEAFF; d_call: -; v_call: TRBV6-6; clone_size: once; j_call: TRBJ1-1
cdr3_nt: TGTGCCAGCAGCTTATGGGGCGTCTTGACTAGCGGGGAGGTTTACAATGAGCAGTTCTTC; cdr3_aa: CASSLWGVLTSGEVYNEQFF; d_call: TRBD2; v_call: TRBV7-6; clone_size: once; j_call: TRBJ2-1
cdr3_nt: TGTGCCAGCAGCCTACTTTTCCACTCGAGCTCTGGAAACACCATATATTTT; cdr3_aa: CASSLLFHSSSGNTIYF; d_call: -; v_call: TRBV7-3; clone_size: -; j_call: TRBJ1-3
cdr3_nt: TGTGCCAGCAGCTCCCAGCCGGGACTCTACAATGAGCAGTTCTTC; cdr3_aa: CASSSQPGLYNEQFF; d_call: -; v_call: TRBV7-2; clone_size: -; j_call: TRBJ2-1
cdr3_nt: TGCAGCGTCGTTTGGGCCCTTAGGAGCACAGATACGCAGTATTTT; cdr3_aa: CSVVWALRSTDTQYF; d_call: -; v_call: TRBV29-1; clone_size: -; j_call: TRBJ2-3
cdr3_nt: TGTGCCAGCAGTTACTCGGTCAGGTCAGGGGAGACCCAGTACTTC; cdr3_aa: CASSYSVRSGETQYF; d_call: -; v_call: TRBV6-6; clone_size: once; j_call: TRBJ2-5
cdr3_nt: TGCGCCAGCAGTGATGGGGGGGAGCAGTACTTC; cdr3_aa: CASSDGGEQYF; d_call: -; v_call: TRBV10-1; clone_size: -; j_call: TRBJ2-7
cdr3_nt: TGTGCCAGCTCGACTCTCCCTCAAGAGACCCAGTACTTC; cdr3_aa: CASSTLPQETQYF; d_call: -; v_call: TRBV18; clone_size: -; j_call: TRBJ2-5
cdr3_nt: TGTGCCAGTAGTACGGGGACTAGCGGTTCCACAGATACGCAGTATTTT; cdr3_aa: CASSTGTSGSTDTQYF; d_call: TRBD2; v_call: TRBV19; clone_size: -; j_call: TRBJ2-3
cdr3_nt: TGTGCCAGCAGCTTAGCCAAGGGGCTTAGCTACGAGCAGTACTTC; cdr3_aa: CASSLAKGLSYEQYF; d_call: -; v_call: TRBV7-6; clone_size: -; j_call: TRBJ2-7
cdr3_nt: TGTGCCTCAAACTCGGGGGATGGGGGCTACACCTTC; cdr3_aa: CASNSGDGGYTF; d_call: -; v_call: TRBV5-4; clone_size: -; j_call: TRBJ1-2
cdr3_nt: TGTGCCAGCAGCCCCGGTCGCAATAGCAATCAGCCCCAGCATTTT; cdr3_aa: CASSPGRNSNQPQHF; d_call: -; v_call: TRBV6-5; clone_size: -; j_call: TRBJ1-5
cdr3_nt: TGCGCCAGCAGTGAGATGGCGGGAGCGGCAGGTGAGCAGTTCTTC; cdr3_aa: CASSEMAGAAGEQFF; d_call: TRBD2; v_call: TRBV10-2; clone_size: once; j_call: TRBJ2-1
cdr3_nt: TGTGCCCGGAGTACGTCGGGGGGGACGGTCCGGCGCTACGAGCAGTACTTC; cdr3_aa: CARSTSGGTVRRYEQYF; d_call: TRBD2; v_call: TRBV30; clone_size: -; j_call: TRBJ2-7
cdr3_nt: TGTGCCAGCAGGGTTCAGGGGGCAGCCTACAATGAGCAGTTCTTC; cdr3_aa: CASRVQGAAYNEQFF; d_call: TRBD1; v_call: TRBV6-5; clone_size: -; j_call: TRBJ2-1
cdr3_nt: TGTGCCAGCAGCTTAGGCCGGACAGGGGGTGAAAAACTGTTTTTT; cdr3_aa: CASSLGRTGGEKLFF; d_call: TRBD1; v_call: TRBV13; clone_size: few; j_call: TRBJ1-4
cdr3_nt: TGCGCCAGCAGCTTTGGGGGCGGCGGCTACACCTTC; cdr3_aa: CASSFGGGGYTF; d_call: -; v_call: TRBV5-1; clone_size: medium-sized; j_call: TRBJ1-2
cdr3_nt: TGCGCCAGCAGTTTTCGCGGCGGCGCCACAGATACGCAGTATTTT; cdr3_aa: CASSFRGGATDTQYF; d_call: -; v_call: TRBV5-1; clone_size: -; j_call: TRBJ2-3
cdr3_nt: TGTGCCAGCAGCTCGGGACAGATCCAAGAGACCCAGTACTTC; cdr3_aa: CASSSGQIQETQYF; d_call: TRBD1; v_call: TRBV5-4; clone_size: -; j_call: TRBJ2-5
cdr3_nt: TGTGCCAGCAGTTCAACTCAGTGGGCCCTTAATGAAAAACTGTTTTTT; cdr3_aa: CASSSTQWALNEKLFF; d_call: -; v_call: TRBV6-6; clone_size: once; j_call: TRBJ1-4
cdr3_nt: TGCGCCAGCAGCCTTGGACTAGCGGGAGGAGATACGCAGTATTTT; cdr3_aa: CASSLGLAGGDTQYF; d_call: TRBD2; v_call: TRBV4-3; clone_size: once; j_call: TRBJ2-3
cdr3_nt: TGTGCCAGCCAGCGTGAAGCCCATCCCGCCTACGAGCAGTACTTC; cdr3_aa: CASQREAHPAYEQYF; d_call: -; v_call: TRBV27; clone_size: few; j_call: TRBJ2-7
cdr3_nt: TGTGCCAGTAGTATGACCAGGGGATACACAGATACGCAGTATTTT; cdr3_aa: CASSMTRGYTDTQYF; d_call: -; v_call: TRBV19; clone_size: -; j_call: TRBJ2-3
cdr3_nt: TGTGCCAGCTCAACGGGACTAGGTCTCTACGAGCAGTACTTC; cdr3_aa: CASSTGLGLYEQYF; d_call: TRBD2; v_call: TRBV18; clone_size: -; j_call: TRBJ2-7
cdr3_nt: TGTGCCAGCAGCGGAATACAGGGCACCGGGGAGCTGTTTTTT; cdr3_aa: CASSGIQGTGELFF; d_call: -; v_call: TRBV9; clone_size: -; j_call: TRBJ2-2
cdr3_nt: TGTGCCAGCAGTTGGACAGGGCAGGGCGAGCAGTACTTC; cdr3_aa: CASSWTGQGEQYF; d_call: TRBD1; v_call: TRBV27; clone_size: -; j_call: TRBJ2-7
cdr3_nt: TGTGCCAGCAGTGACTCGACAACAGATACGCAGTATTTT; cdr3_aa: CASSDSTTDTQYF; d_call: -; v_call: TRBV6-4; clone_size: -; j_call: TRBJ2-3
cdr3_nt: TGTGCCAGCAGGGGGGACAGGGCAGCAGATACGCAGTATTTT; cdr3_aa: CASRGDRAADTQYF; d_call: TRBD1; v_call: TRBV25-1; clone_size: -; j_call: TRBJ2-3
cdr3_nt: TGTGCTAGTGGCCCGGAGTCAGATACGCAGTATTTT; cdr3_aa: CASGPESDTQYF; d_call: -; v_call: TRBV12-5; clone_size: -; j_call: TRBJ2-3
cdr3_nt: TGTGCCAGCAGCGTAGTGCCAGGGGCAAAAGAGCTACTAGCGGGAGGGCCCACGGATGAGCAGTTCTTC; cdr3_aa: CASSVVPGAKELLAGGPTDEQFF; d_call: TRBD2; v_call: TRBV9; clone_size: -; j_call: TRBJ2-1
cdr3_nt: TGCGCCAGCAGCCAAGGGGGGGACTCCTCCTACGAGCAGTACTTC; cdr3_aa: CASSQGGDSSYEQYF; d_call: -; v_call: TRBV4-1; clone_size: once; j_call: TRBJ2-7
cdr3_nt: TGTGCCAGCAGCCCCCCCCGTTACGAGCAGTACTTC; cdr3_aa: CASSPPRYEQYF; d_call: -; v_call: TRBV11-2; clone_size: -; j_call: TRBJ2-7